These 8 T cell receptor beta chains were all obtained from the same sample, sequenced in a study of blood T cell repertoires in COVID-19. The repertoire was sequenced with immunoSEQ multiplex PCR; TCRdb's copy has only in-frame clones and lacks some. The sample lists some 95,000 clones, roughly 80% occurring once. Specimen: peripheral blood. These receptors originate from a man aged 50-59 years who had recovered from COVID-19.

J is TRBJ2-7 and V is TRBV18; the D is unclear. The ends were cut back, 3 bases at V and 5 bases at J, with 5 bases in the middle. The CDR3 contains 11 residues. Germline V lookup: CDR1 KGHSH, CDR2 LQKENI. DNA of the CDR3: TGTGCCAGCTCACCTCGGGACGAGCAGTACTTC. Protein product: CASSPRDEQYF. The complete variable domain, with remaining parts taken from reference TRBV18 and TRBJ2-7, reads NAGVMQNPRHLVRRRGQEARLRCSPMKGHSHVYWYRQLPEEGLKFMVYLQKENIIDESGMPKERFSAEFPKEGPSILRIQQVVRGDSAAYFCASSPRDEQYFGPGTRLTVT.

The CDR3 coding sequence is TGTGCCAGCTCACCTAGGATCGGCGGGGGGGAAAACACCGGGGAGCTGTTTTTT. This sequence encodes CASSPRIGGGENTGELFF. V is TRBV18 and J is TRBJ2-2; 9 nucleotides line up with TRBD2. Germline values: CDR1 KGHSH, CDR2 LQKENI. CDR3 size: 18 residues. V shed 3 bases, J shed 2 bases, and the junction held 10 bases outside the gene matches.

The genes are TRBV18 and TRBJ2-6, with D possibly being TRBD2 (5 bases). There are 17 residues in the CDR3. Germline CDR1 reads KGHSH; CDR2 reads LQKENI. Deletions cut 1 base from V and 2 bases from J, with 12 bases between. CDR3 DNA: TGTGCCAGCTCACCACTGATCTCGGGGACTGGGGCCAACGTCCTGACTTTC. Its protein is CASSPLISGTGANVLTF.

The chain recombines TRBV3-1 (or the pseudogene TRBV3-2) with TRBJ2-1, with 9 positions matching TRBD2. The CDR3 totals 15 residues. Trimming removed 1 base from V and 8 bases from J; junction bases left unmatched: 6. In germline, CDR1 is LGHDT, CDR2 YNNKEL (reference sequence). CDR3 nucleotide sequence: TGTGCCAGCAGCCAAGGCGGGAGGGGTGTCGATGAGCAGTTCTTC. This sequence encodes CASSQGGRGVDEQFF.

This clone has a handful of counts. CDR3 residues: CASSEGQRNTEAFF. The CDR3 nucleotides read TGTGCCAGCTCAGAGGGACAGAGGAACACTGAAGCTTTCTTT. This chain links TRBV18 with TRBJ1-1; 7 bases map to TRBD1. Germline CDR1 is KGHSH and CDR2 is LQKENI. The CDR3 length is 14 residues. V gave up 5 bases and J gave up 1 base; unmatched junction bases: 4.

The chain employs TRBV19 and TRBJ1-2, with D possibly matching TRBD1 (5 bases). CDR3 size: 15 residues. CDR1 is LNHDA and CDR2 is SQIVND in the germline V gene (reference sequence). The V end lost 7 bases, the J end lost 2 bases, and 17 bases lay between the germline ends. The CDR3 DNA reads as TGTGCCAGTAATGCGGACACCAGACCGAACTATGGCTACACCTTC. It codes for CASNADTRPNYGYTF.

V is TRBV10-1 and J is TRBJ2-2; D perhaps matches TRBD1 (6 bases). V was trimmed by 6 bases and J by 0 bases, leaving 20 bases between them. Germline loops: CDR1 WNHNN, CDR2 SYGVQD (reference sequence). This CDR3 is built from 18 residues. Here the CDR3 reads CASSGQSFTNANTGELFF. In DNA, the CDR3 is TGCGCCAGCAGCGGACAGAGTTTCACCAACGCGAACACCGGGGAGCTGTTTTTT.

The chain combines TRBV7-3 with TRBJ2-5; a possible D gene is TRBD2 (6 bases). CDR3 size: 14 residues. The germline CDR1 and CDR2 sequences are SGHTA and FQGTGA. V was cut by 2 bases and J by 6 bases, with 13 bases left in between. CDR3 sequence (DNA): TGTGCCAGCAGCTTACTGGCTAGCGTAAAGACCCAGTACTTC. Its translation: CASSLLASVKTQYF. The complete variable domain, with remaining parts taken from reference TRBV7-3 and TRBJ2-5, reads GAGVSQTPSNKVTEKGKYVELRCDPISGHTALYWYRQSLGQGPEFLIYFQGTGAADDSGLPNDRFFAVRPEGSVSTLKIQRTERGDSAVYLCASSLLASVKTQYFGPGTRLLVL.